The sequence of this T cell receptor beta chain was determined in a study of early T cells in non-severe SARS-CoV-2 infection. The germline V gene encodes CDR1 SGHRS and CDR2 YFSETQ. The CDR3 contains 14 residues. Trimming took off 1 base at V and 4 bases at J, with 11 bases between the two ends. This clonotype was found a few times. MiXCR, applied by TCRdb to the 5' RACE reads, yields one record per CDR3 protein. The sample shows 100,000 or so distinct CDR3 sequences, around 16% of them seen only once. The chain joins TRBV5-1 to TRBJ1-1, with a possible D match to TRBD1 (5 bases). Source: whole blood, taken at baseline. The receptor comes from an adult who was a healthcare worker with PCR-confirmed SARS-CoV-2 infection or an uninfected control (not recorded which). CDR3 sequence: CASSLPRVGTEAFF. As DNA, the CDR3 is TGCGCCAGCAGCTTGCCCAGGGTGGGCACTGAAGCTTTCTTT.